This T cell receptor (beta chain) stems from a study of T cells in Graves' hyperthyroidism and ophthalmopathy. The overall study: It was at initial diagnosis, before any treatment, that peripheral blood was collected.

It was RNA transcripts that yielded the amplified TCR beta CDR3 regions. The HTBI primer set drove a first-round RT-PCR of the TCR CDR3. TCRdb re-called the multiplex PCR reads through MiXCR, storing one row per CDR3 protein. The table includes 400,000 or so distinct CDR3 sequences, more than 13% detected once. Study outcomes and limitations: Most clonotypes expanded in the thyroid (above 0.001) were also present in blood.

A note on this clonotype: What it recognizes is unknown.

The CDR3 loop spans 14 amino acids. V lost 4 bases and J 4 bases, leaving 12 bases between the germline ends. Germline assignment: CDR1 WNHNN and CDR2 SYGVQD (reference sequence). Ophthalmopathy patients had moderate-to-severe active disease, CAS ≥3, NOSPECS ≥4, and disease duration under 3 months. Lactation, pregnancy, other autoimmune disease or uncontrolled infection excluded patients. V usage is TRBV10-1 and J usage is TRBJ2-3, with D unresolved. The material sequenced was blood. This sequence was found in a man in his forties or fifties with Graves' ophthalmopathy. As DNA, the CDR3 is TGCGCCAGCAGTGTTGGTCTTGGAGCAGATACGCAGTATTTT. Amino acids: CASSVGLGADTQYF.